These 8 T cell receptor beta chains originate from one sample sequenced in a study of neurological immune-mediated disorders (dated by TCRdb to between 2018 and 2021). This sample's time point label indicates: technical triplicate 2. The library was made by 5' RACE. Instrument on record: Illumina HiSeq 2500. The public reads were reanalyzed by TCRdb: fastp trimming at Q25, MiXCR alignment, in-frame beta chains only. Rows with one shared CDR3 protein collapse into an entry with the most common genes and DNA. This sample gives roughly 57,000 distinct CDR3 sequences in total; less than 25% of them show up just once. The ten biggest clones cover 3.5% to 5.5% of the sample. The specimen was PBMCs. All receptors come from a man aged 55-75 years with HTLV-1-associated myelopathy (HAM/TSP).

This clonotype came up many times. The chain uses TRBV20-1 and TRBJ1-1, with D possibly being TRBD1 (5 bases). With 4 bases removed from V and 3 bases from J, the gap between germline ends came to 18 bases. CDR3 length: 15 residues. Germline values: CDR1 DFQATT, CDR2 SNEGSKA (reference sequence). Written as DNA, the CDR3 is TGCAGTGCTACTAGGACCCACTGGGGCCACACTGAAGCTTTCTTT. It is translated as CSATRTHWGHTEAFF.

The chain links TRBV27 to TRBJ2-3; TRBD1 aligns across 12 bases. The CDR3 has 15 amino acids. In germline, CDR1 is MNHEY, CDR2 SMNVEV (reference sequence). The trim removed 6 bases at V and 13 bases at J, leaving 14 bases unmatched. The DNA for the CDR3 is TGTGCCAGCAGCTTCGGGACAGGGGGCACAGATAAGAAGTATTTT. Encoded protein: CASSFGTGGTDKKYF.

This clonotype was found many times. The V gene is TRBV3-1, the J gene TRBJ2-3; TRBD2 matches 9 bases. Per the germline V gene, CDR1 is LGHDT and CDR2 is YNNKEL (reference sequence). V was pared by 2 bases and J by 7 bases, with 1 base of the junction left unmatched. The length of the CDR3 is 13 residues. CDR3 residues: CASSQLAGNTQYF. CDR3 DNA: TGTGCCAGCAGCCAACTAGCGGGGAATACGCAGTATTTT.

This clonotype has at least ten counts. This chain links TRBV5-1 with TRBJ1-6; TRBD1 is a possible D gene (5 bases). The CDR3 runs 16 residues. CDR1 and CDR2 from the germline V gene are SGHRS and YFSETQ. Deletions cut 3 bases from V and 2 bases from J, with 12 bases between. The CDR3 protein is CASSSAGSTYNSPLHF. CDR3 in DNA: TGCGCCAGCAGCTCTGCAGGGAGCACCTATAATTCACCCCTCCACTTT.

The J gene is TRBJ1-2, the V gene TRBV12-3 or TRBV12-4, with D perhaps TRBD1 (6 bases). The CDR3 sequence is 15 residues long. V gave up 6 bases and J gave up 8 bases, with 22 bases separating them. The CDR3 reads CASRLREQGEGGYTF. CDR3 nucleotides: TGTGCCAGCAGACTAAGAGAACAGGGAGAAGGAGGCTACACCTTC.

The chain uses TRBV20-1 and TRBJ2-3, with 8 bases matching TRBD2. With 3 bases clipped from V and 4 bases from J, the junction kept 0 bases outside the gene matches. CDR3 length: 12 amino acids. From germline, CDR1 is DFQATT and CDR2 SNEGSKA (reference sequence). The CDR3 region is CSASGGADTQYF. For the CDR3, the DNA is TGCAGTGCTAGCGGGGGGGCAGATACGCAGTATTTT.

This clonotype has a count of ten or more. This chain uses TRBV4-1 with TRBJ2-7, with D maybe TRBD2 (6 bases). Germline loops: CDR1 MGHRA, CDR2 YSYEKL. The CDR3 is made up of 15 amino acids. Trimming cost V 3 bases and J 3 bases, with 15 bases left between them. In DNA, the CDR3 is TGCGCCAGCAGCCATATAGGAGGGGCAATCTACGAGCAGTACTTC. It translates to CASSHIGGAIYEQYF.

The chain joins TRBV9 to TRBJ1-2; unclear D gene. CDR3 length equals 12 residues. Trimming took off 6 bases at V and 4 bases at J, with 10 bases between the two ends. The V gene's germline CDR1 is SGDLS and CDR2 YYNGEE. CDR3 loop: CASTPSSYGYTF. CDR3 in DNA: TGTGCCAGCACCCCGAGCAGCTATGGCTACACCTTC.